A single sample is the source of the 2 T cell receptor beta chains below, sequenced in a study of T cell responses to AZD1222 COVID-19 vaccine. The assay was immunoSEQ multiplex PCR, and TCRdb's table has in-frame clones only and misses some. Altogether 150,000 to 200,000 clones are present, about 91% being singletons, with the ten largest covering 1% to 1.5%. Sequencing was performed on peripheral blood, taken 28 days after the second AZD1222 dose. The receptors were gathered from an adult who received the AZD1222 COVID-19 vaccine.

This chain uses TRBV9 with TRBJ1-1; tentatively, D is TRBD1 (5 bases). This CDR3 contains 15 residues. V lost 0 bases to trimming and J lost 1 base, with 10 bases between them. Germline V gene lookup returns CDR1 SGDLS and CDR2 YYNGEE. The CDR3 DNA is TGTGCCAGCAGCGTAGAACGGGGGGAGAACACTGAAGCTTTCTTT. Its translation: CASSVERGENTEAFF.

The gene calls are TRBV5-4 and TRBJ2-1; 12 nucleotides line up with TRBD2. The CDR3 consists of 17 residues. V gave up 1 base and J gave up 3 bases; unmatched junction bases: 5. Germline assignment: CDR1 SGHNT and CDR2 YYREEE (reference sequence). The CDR3 protein is CASSLTSGGSFYNEQFF. CDR3 in DNA: TGTGCCAGCAGCTTGACTAGCGGGGGGTCCTTCTACAATGAGCAGTTCTTC.